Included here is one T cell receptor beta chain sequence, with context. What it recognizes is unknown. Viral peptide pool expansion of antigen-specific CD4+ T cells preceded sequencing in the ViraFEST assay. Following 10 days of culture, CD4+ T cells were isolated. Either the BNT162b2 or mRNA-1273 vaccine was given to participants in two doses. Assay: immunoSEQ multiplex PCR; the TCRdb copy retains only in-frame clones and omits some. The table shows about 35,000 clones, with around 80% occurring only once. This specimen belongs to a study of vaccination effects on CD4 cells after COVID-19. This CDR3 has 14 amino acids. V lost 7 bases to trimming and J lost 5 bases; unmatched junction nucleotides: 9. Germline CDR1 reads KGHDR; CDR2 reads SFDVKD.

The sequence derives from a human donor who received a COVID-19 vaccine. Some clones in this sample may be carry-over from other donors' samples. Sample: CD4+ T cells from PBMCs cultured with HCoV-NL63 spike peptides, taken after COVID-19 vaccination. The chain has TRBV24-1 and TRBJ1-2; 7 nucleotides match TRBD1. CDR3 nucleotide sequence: TGTGCCACCAGCCGGGACAGTTTAGGGTATGGCTACACCTTC. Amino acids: CATSRDSLGYGYTF.